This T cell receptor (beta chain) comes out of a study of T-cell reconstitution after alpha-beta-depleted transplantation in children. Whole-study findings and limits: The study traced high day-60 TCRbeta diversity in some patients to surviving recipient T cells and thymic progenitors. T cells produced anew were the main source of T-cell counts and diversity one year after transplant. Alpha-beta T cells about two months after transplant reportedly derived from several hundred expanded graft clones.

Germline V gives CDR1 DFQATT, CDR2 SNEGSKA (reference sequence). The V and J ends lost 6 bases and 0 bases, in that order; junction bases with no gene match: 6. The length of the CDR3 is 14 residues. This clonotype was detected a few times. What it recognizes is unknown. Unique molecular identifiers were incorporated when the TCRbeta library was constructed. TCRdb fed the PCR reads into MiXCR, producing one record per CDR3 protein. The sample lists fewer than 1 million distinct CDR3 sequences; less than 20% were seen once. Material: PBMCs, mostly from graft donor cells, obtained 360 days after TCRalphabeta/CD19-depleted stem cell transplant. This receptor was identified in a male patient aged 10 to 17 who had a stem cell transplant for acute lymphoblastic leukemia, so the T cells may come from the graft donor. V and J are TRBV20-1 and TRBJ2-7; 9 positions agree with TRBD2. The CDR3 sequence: CSASSGVSSYEQYF. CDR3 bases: TGCAGTGCCTCTAGCGGGGTGAGCTCCTACGAGCAGTACTTC.